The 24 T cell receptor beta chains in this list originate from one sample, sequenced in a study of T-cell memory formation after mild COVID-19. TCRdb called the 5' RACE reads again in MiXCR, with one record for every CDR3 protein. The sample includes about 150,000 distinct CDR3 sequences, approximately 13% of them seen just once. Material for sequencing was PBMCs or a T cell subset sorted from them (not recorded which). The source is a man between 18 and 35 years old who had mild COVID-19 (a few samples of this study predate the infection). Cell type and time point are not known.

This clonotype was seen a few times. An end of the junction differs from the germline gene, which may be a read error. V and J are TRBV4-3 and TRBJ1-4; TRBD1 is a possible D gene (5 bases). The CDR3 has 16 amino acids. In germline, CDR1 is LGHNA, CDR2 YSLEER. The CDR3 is CASSLHWAGNGEKLVF. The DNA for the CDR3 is TGCGCCAGCAGCCTCCACTGGGCAGGGAACGGAGAAAAACTGGTTTTT.

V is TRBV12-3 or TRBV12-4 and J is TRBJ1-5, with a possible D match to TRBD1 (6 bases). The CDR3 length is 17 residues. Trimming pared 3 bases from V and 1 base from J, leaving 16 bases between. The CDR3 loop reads CASSLSWGRGSNQPQHF. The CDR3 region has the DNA TGTGCCAGCAGTTTGTCCTGGGGGCGCGGGAGCAATCAGCCCCAGCATTTT.

This chain's CDR3 is CASSQSRRETQYF. CDR3 DNA sequence: TGCGCCAGCAGCCAGTCCCGGCGCGAGACCCAGTACTTC. V and J are TRBV4-1 and TRBJ2-5, with D unclear. Germline V gene lookup returns CDR1 MGHRA and CDR2 YSYEKL. Trimming left V 3 bases short and J 5 bases short, with 10 bases between. CDR3 length: 13 amino acids.

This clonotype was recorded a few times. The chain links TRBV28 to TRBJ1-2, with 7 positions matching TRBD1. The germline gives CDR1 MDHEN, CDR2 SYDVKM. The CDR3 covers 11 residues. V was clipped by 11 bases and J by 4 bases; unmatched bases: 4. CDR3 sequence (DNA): TGTGCCGCGACAGGGATCTATGGCTACACCTTC. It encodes CAATGIYGYTF.

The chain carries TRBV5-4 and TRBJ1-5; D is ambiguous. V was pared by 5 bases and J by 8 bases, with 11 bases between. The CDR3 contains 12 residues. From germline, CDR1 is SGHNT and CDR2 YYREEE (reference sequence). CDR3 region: CASSSLGEPQHF. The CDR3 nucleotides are TGTGCCAGCAGTTCCCTCGGGGAGCCCCAGCATTTT. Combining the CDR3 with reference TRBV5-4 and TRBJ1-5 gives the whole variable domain ETGVTQSPTHLIKTRGQQVTLRCSSQSGHNTVSWYQQALGQGPQFIFQYYREEENGRGNFPPRFSGLQFPNYSSELNVNALELDDSALYLCASSSLGEPQHFGDGTRLSIL.

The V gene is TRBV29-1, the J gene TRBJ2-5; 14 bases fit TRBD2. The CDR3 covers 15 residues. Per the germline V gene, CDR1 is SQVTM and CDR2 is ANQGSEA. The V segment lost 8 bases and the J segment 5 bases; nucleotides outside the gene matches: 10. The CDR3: CSLVTSGGARETQYF. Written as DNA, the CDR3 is TGCAGCCTCGTGACTAGCGGGGGGGCAAGGGAGACCCAGTACTTC.

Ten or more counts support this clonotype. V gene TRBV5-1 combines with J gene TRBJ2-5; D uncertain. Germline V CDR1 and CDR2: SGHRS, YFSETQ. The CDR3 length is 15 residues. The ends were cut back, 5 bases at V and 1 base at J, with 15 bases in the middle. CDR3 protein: CASRRVTTFQETQYF. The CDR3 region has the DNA TGCGCCAGCAGACGAGTAACCACATTCCAAGAGACCCAGTACTTC.

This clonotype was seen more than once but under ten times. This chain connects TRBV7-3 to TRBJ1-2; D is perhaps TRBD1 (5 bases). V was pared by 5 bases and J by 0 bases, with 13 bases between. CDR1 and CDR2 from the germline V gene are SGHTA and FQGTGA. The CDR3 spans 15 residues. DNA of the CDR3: TGTGCCAGCAGCCCAGGGTATGGGTCTAACTATGGCTACACCTTC. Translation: CASSPGYGSNYGYTF.

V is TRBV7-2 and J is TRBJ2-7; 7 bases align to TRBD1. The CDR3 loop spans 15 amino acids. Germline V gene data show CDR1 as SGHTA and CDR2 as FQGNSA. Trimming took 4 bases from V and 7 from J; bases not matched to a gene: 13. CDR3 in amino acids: CASSSRDSNRWEQYF. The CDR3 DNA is TGTGCCAGCAGCTCCCGGGACAGTAATCGGTGGGAGCAGTACTTC.

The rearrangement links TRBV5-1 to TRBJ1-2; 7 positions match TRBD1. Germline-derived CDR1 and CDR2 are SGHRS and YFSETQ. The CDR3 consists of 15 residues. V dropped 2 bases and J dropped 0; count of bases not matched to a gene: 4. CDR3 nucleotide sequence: TGCGCCAGCAGCTTACAGGGGCTAGCTAACTATGGCTACACCTTC. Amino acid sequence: CASSLQGLANYGYTF.

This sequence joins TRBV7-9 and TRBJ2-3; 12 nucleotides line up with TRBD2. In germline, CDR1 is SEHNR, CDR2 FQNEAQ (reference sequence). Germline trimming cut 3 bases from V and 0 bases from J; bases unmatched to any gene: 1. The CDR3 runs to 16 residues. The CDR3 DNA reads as TGTGCCAGCAGCTTTGGACTAGCGGGAAGCACAGATACGCAGTATTTT. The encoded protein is CASSFGLAGSTDTQYF.

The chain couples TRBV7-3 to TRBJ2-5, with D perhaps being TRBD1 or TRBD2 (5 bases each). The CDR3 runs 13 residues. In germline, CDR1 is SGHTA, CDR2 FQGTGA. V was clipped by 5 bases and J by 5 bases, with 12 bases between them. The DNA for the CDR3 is TGTGCCAGCAGCCCGGGGACGATGGAGACCCAGTACTTC. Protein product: CASSPGTMETQYF.

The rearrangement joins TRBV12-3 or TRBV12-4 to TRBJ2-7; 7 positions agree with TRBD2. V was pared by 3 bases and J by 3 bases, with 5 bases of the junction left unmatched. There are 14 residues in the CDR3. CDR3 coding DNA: TGTGCCAGCAGTTTCGGAGCGGGGTACTACGAGCAGTACTTC. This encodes CASSFGAGYYEQYF.

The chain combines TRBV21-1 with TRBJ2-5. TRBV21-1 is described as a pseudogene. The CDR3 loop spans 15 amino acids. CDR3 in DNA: TGTGCCAGCAGCAATTTCAACCTCTCCCAAGAGACCCAGTACTTC. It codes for CASSNFNLSQETQYF.

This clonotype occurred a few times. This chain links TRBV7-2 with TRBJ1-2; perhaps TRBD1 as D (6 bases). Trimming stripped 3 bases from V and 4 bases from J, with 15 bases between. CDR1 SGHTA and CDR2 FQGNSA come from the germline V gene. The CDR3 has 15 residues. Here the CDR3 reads CASSFSLGQTYGYTF. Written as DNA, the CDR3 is TGTGCCAGCAGCTTTAGTCTCGGACAGACCTATGGCTACACCTTC.

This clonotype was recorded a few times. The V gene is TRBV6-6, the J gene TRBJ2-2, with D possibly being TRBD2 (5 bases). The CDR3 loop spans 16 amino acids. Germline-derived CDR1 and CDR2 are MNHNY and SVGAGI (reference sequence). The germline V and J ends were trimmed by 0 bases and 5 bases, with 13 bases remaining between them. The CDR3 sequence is CASSYSRGSGTGELFF. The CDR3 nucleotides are TGTGCCAGCAGTTACTCTCGGGGATCGGGGACCGGGGAGCTGTTTTTT.

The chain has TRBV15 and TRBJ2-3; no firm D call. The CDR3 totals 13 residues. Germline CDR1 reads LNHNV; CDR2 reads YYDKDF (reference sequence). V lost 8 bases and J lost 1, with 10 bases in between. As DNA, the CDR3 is TGTGCCACCCAGGTTCGGGGCACAGATACGCAGTATTTT. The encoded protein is CATQVRGTDTQYF.

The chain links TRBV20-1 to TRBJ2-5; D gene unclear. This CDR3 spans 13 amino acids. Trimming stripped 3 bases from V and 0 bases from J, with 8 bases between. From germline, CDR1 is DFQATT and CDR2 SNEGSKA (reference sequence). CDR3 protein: CSASLTNQETQYF. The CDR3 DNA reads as TGCAGTGCTAGTCTGACGAACCAAGAGACCCAGTACTTC.

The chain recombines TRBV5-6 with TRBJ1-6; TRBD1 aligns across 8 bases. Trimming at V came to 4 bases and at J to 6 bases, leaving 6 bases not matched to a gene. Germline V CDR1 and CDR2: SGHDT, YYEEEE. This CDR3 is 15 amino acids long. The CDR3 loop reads CASSETGVGNSPLHF. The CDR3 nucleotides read TGTGCCAGCAGCGAGACAGGGGTGGGTAATTCACCCCTCCACTTT.

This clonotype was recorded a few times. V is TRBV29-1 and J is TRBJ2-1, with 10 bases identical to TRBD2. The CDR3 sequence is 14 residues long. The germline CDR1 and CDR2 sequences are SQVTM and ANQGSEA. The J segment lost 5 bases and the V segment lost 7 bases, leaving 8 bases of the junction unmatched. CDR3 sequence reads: CSGGQTSGNNEQFF. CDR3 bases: TGCAGCGGGGGGCAAACTAGCGGGAACAATGAGCAGTTCTTC.

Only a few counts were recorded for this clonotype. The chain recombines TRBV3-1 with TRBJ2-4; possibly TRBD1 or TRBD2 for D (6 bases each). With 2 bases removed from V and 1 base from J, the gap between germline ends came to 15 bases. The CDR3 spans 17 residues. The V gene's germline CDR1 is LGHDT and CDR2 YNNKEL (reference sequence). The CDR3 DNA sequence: TGTGCCAGCAGCCAATACATGGGGGGCCGCGCCAAAAACATTCAGTACTTC. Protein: CASSQYMGGRAKNIQYF.

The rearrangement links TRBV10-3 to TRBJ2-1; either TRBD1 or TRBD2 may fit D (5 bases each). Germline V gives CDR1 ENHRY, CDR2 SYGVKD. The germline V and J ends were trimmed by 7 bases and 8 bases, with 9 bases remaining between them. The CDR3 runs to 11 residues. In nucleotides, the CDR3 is TGTGCCATCATGGGGGTCGATGAGCAGTTCTTC. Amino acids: CAIMGVDEQFF.

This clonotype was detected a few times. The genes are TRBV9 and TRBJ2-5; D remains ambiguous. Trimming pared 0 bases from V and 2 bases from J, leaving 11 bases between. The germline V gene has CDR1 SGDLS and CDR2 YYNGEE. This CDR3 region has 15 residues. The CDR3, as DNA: TGTGCCAGCAGCGTAGCCTCCTCCGTTCAAGAGACCCAGTACTTC. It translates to CASSVASSVQETQYF.

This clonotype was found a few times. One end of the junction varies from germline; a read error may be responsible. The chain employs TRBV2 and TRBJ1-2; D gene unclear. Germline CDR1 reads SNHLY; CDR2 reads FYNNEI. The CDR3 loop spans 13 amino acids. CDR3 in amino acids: CASRPRTDYGYTF. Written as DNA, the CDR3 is TGTGCCAGCAGACCCCGGACTGACTACGGCTACACCTTC.